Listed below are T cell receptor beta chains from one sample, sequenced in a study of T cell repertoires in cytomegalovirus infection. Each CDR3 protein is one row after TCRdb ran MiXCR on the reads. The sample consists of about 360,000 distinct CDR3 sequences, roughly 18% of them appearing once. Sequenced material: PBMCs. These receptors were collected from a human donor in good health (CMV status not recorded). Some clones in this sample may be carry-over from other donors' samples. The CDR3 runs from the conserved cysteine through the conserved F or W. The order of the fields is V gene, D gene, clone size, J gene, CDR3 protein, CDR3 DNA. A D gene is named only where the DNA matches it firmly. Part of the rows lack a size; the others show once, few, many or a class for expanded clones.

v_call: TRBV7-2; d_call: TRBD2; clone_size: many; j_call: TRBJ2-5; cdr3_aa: CASSYSSGNQETQYF; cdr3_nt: TGTGCCAGCAGCTACTCTAGCGGGAACCAAGAGACCCAGTACTTC
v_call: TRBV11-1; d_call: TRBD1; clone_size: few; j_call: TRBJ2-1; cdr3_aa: CASSGTVDNEQFF; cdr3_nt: TGTGCCAGCAGCGGGACAGTCGACAATGAGCAGTTCTTC
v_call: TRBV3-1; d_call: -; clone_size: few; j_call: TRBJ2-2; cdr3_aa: CASSQAYTGELFF; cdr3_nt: TGTGCCAGCAGCCAAGCGTACACCGGGGAGCTGTTTTTT
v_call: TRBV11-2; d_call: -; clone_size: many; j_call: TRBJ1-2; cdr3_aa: CASSLGRVGPGIHGYTF; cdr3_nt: TGTGCCAGCAGCTTGGGCCGGGTTGGACCAGGGATCCATGGCTACACCTTC
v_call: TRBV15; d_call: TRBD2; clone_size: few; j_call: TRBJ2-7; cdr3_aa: CATSRLTSGGVEQYF; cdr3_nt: TGTGCCACCAGCAGATTAACTAGCGGGGGGGTCGAGCAGTACTTC
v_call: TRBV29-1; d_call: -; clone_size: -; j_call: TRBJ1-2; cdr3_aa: CSVERQEGGYTF; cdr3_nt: TGCAGCGTTGAACGGCAGGAGGGAGGCTACACCTTC
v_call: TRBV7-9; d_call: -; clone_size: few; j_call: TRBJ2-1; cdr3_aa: CASSPKSWGNEQFF; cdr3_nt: TGTGCCAGCAGCCCCAAGAGCTGGGGTAATGAGCAGTTCTTC
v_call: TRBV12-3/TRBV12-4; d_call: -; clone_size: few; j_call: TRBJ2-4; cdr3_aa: CASSFANIQYF; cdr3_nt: TGTGCCAGCAGTTTTGCCAACATTCAGTACTTC
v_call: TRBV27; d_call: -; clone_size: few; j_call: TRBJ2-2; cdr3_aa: CASGQRTGELFF; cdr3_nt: TGTGCCAGCGGGCAGCGCACCGGGGAGCTGTTTTTT
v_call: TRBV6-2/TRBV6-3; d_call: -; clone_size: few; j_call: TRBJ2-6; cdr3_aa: CASSDSGANVLTF; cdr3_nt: TGTGCCAGTTCCGACTCTGGGGCCAACGTCCTGACTTTC
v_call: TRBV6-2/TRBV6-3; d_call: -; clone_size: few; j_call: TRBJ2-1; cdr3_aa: CASSWVRAGEQFF; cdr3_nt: TGTGCCAGCAGTTGGGTCAGGGCCGGTGAGCAGTTCTTC
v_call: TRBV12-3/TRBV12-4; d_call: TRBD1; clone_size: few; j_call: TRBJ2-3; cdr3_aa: CASSDRVSHTQYF; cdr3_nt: TGTGCCAGCAGTGACAGGGTTTCGCATACGCAGTATTTT
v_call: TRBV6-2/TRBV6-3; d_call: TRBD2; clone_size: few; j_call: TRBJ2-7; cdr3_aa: CASSYSTSGYEQYF; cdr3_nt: TGTGCCAGCAGTTACTCGACTAGCGGGTACGAGCAGTACTTC
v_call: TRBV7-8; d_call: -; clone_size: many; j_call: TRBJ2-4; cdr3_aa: CASSLGGGGVVKNIQYF; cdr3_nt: TGTGCCAGCAGCTTAGGAGGGGGGGGAGTGGTCAAAAACATTCAGTACTTC
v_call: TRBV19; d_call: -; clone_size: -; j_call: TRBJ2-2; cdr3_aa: CASRKAANTGELFF; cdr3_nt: TGTGCCAGTCGGAAGGCCGCGAACACCGGGGAGCTGTTTTTT
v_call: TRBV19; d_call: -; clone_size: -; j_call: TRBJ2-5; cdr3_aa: CASSKSGRYQETQYF; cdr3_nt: TGTGCCAGTAGTAAGTCCGGACGGTACCAAGAGACCCAGTACTTC
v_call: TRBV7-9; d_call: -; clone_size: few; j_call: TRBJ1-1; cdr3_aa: CASRKDSTDTEAFF; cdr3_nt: TGTGCCAGCAGGAAGGACAGTACCGACACTGAAGCTTTCTTT
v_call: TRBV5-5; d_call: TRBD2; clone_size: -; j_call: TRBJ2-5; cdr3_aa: CASSLGDSGSGETQYF; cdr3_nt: TGTGCCAGCAGCTTGGGCGATAGCGGGAGTGGCGAGACCCAGTACTTC
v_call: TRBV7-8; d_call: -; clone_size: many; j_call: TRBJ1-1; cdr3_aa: CASSLSRAGERTEAFF; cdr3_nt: TGTGCCAGCAGCTTATCTAGGGCAGGCGAACGTACTGAAGCTTTCTTT
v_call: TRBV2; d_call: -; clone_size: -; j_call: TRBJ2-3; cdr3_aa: CASSRVRTDTQYF; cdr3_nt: TGTGCCAGCTCACGGGTTCGCACAGATACGCAGTATTTT
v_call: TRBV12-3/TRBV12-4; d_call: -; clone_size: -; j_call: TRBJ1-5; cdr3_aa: CASSFAVQPQHF; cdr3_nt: TGTGCCAGCAGTTTTGCGGTTCAGCCCCAGCATTTT
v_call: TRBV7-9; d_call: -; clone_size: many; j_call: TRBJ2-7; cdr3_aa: CASSSPGASIVYEQYF; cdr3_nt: TGTGCCAGCAGCTCCCCTGGTGCGTCCATAGTCTACGAGCAGTACTTC
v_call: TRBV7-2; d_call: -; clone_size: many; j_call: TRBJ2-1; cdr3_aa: CASSSILYASYNEQFF; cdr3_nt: TGTGCCAGCAGCTCCATCCTTTATGCCTCCTACAATGAGCAGTTCTTC
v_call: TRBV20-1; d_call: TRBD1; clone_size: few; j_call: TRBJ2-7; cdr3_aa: CSASQGAYEQYF; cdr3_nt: TGCAGTGCCTCACAGGGGGCCTACGAGCAGTACTTC
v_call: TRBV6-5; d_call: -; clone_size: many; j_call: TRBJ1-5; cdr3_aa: CASSYQGSQPQHF; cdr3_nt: TGTGCCAGCAGTTACCAGGGAAGTCAGCCCCAGCATTTT
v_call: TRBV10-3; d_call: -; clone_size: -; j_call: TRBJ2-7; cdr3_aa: CAISGGSDYEQYF; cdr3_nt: TGTGCCATCAGTGGCGGCTCGGACTACGAGCAGTACTTC
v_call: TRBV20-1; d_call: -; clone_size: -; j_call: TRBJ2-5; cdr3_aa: CSAEGGERETQYF; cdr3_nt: TGCAGTGCTGAAGGGGGGGAAAGAGAGACCCAGTACTTC
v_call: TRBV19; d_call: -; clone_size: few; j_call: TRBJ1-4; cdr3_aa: CASSPPGSNEKLFF; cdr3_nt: TGTGCCAGTAGTCCTCCGGGATCGAATGAAAAACTGTTTTTT
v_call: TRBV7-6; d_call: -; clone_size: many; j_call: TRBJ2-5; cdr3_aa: CASSLKAGGETQYF; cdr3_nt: TGTGCCAGCAGCTTAAAGGCCGGGGGAGAGACCCAGTACTTC
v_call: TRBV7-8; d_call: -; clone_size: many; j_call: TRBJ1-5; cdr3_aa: CASSLRSNQPQHF; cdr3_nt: TGTGCCAGCAGCCTCAGGTCCAATCAGCCCCAGCATTTT
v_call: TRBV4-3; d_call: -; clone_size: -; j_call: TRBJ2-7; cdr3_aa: CASSPARDGSYEQYF; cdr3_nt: TGCGCCAGCAGCCCAGCCCGGGACGGGTCCTACGAGCAGTACTTC
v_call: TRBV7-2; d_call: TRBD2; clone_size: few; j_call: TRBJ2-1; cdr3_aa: CASSPRGVDYGYNEQFF; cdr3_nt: TGTGCCAGCAGCCCCCGGGGGGTGGACTACGGCTACAATGAGCAGTTCTTC
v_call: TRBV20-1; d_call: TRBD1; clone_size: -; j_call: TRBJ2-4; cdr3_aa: CSAVRQGGNIQYF; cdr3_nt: TGCAGTGCTGTGCGACAGGGGGGGAACATTCAGTACTTC
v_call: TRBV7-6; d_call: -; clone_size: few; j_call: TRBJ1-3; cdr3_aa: CASSSLPGRDSGNTIYF; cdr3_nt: TGTGCCAGCAGCTCCCTACCCGGACGGGACTCTGGAAACACCATATATTTT
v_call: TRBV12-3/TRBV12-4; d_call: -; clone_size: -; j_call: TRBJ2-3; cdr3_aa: CASSFLLSTDTQYF; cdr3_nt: TGTGCCAGCAGTTTTCTTCTTAGCACAGATACGCAGTATTTT
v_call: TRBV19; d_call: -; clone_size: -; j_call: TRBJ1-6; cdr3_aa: CASSMGTNGSPLHF; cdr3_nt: TGTGCCAGTAGTATGGGAACTAATGGCTCACCCCTCCACTTT
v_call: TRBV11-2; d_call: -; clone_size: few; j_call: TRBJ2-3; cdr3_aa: CASSFDTWTQYF; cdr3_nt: TGTGCCAGCAGTTTTGATACGTGGACGCAGTATTTT
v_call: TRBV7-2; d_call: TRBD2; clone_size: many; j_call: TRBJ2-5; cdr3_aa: CASSRTSGEETQYF; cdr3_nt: TGTGCCAGCAGCCGAACTAGCGGGGAAGAGACCCAGTACTTC
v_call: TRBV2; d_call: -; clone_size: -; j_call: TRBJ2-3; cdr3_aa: CASSEAKRTATTGTDTQYF; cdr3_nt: TGTGCCAGCAGTGAAGCGAAAAGAACCGCGACCACGGGCACAGATACGCAGTATTTT
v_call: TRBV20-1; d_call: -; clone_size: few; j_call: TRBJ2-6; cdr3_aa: CSARRHSGANVLTF; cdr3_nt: TGCAGTGCTAGACGGCACTCTGGGGCCAACGTCCTGACTTTC
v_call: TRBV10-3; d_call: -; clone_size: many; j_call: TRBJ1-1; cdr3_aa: CAISERGGTEAFF; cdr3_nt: TGTGCCATCAGTGAAAGGGGGGGCACTGAAGCTTTCTTT
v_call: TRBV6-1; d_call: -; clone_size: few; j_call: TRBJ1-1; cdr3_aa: CASKFPGNTEAFF; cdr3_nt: TGTGCCAGCAAATTCCCGGGGAACACTGAAGCTTTCTTT
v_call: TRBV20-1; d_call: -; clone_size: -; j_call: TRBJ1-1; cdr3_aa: CSARDLVGIGTEAFF; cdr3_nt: TGCAGTGCTAGAGATTTAGTGGGTATCGGGACTGAAGCTTTCTTT
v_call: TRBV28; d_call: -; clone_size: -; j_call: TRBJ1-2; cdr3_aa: CASGRPRGYTF; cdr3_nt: TGTGCCAGCGGAAGGCCCCGAGGCTACACCTTC
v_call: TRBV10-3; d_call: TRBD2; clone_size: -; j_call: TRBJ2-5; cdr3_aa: CAIATSGHQETQYF; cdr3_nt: TGTGCCATCGCGACTAGCGGCCACCAAGAGACCCAGTACTTC
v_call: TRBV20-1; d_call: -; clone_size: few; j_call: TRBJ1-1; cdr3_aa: CSASPDAGTEAFF; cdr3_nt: TGCAGTGCTAGCCCGGACGCAGGCACTGAAGCTTTCTTT
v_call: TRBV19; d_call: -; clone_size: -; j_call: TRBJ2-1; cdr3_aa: CASSTFSSYNEQFF; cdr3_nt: TGTGCCAGTAGTACGTTTAGCTCCTACAATGAGCAGTTCTTC
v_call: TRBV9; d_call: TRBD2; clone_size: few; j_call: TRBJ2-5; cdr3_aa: CASGRTSGQETQYF; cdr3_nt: TGTGCCAGCGGCCGGACTAGCGGCCAAGAGACCCAGTACTTC
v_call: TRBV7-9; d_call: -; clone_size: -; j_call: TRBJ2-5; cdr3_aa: CASNPQGYQETQYF; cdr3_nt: TGTGCCAGCAACCCACAGGGCTACCAAGAGACCCAGTACTTC
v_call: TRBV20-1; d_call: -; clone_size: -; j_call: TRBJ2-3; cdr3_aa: CSARGPPTRTSTDTQYF; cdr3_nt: TGCAGTGCTAGAGGCCCCCCGACCAGAACTAGCACAGATACGCAGTATTTT
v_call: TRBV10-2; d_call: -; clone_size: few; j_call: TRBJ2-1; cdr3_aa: CASSGPTGASYNEQFF; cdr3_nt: TGCGCCAGCAGTGGCCCCACTGGAGCCTCCTACAATGAGCAGTTCTTC